This TCR beta chain was sequenced for a study of shared clonotypes between healthy human individuals. Across the whole study: The composition of the donors was two women and a few men aged 18 to 49.

Broader study findings: Since donors were few, the genetic and exposure-history diversity represented was limited. The four-donor shared clonotypes exceeded non-shared clonotypes in generation probability, with non-shared ones scoring lower.

Some clones are missing from TCRdb's copy, which holds only in-frame ones; the method was immunoSEQ multiplex PCR. The sample has roughly 2.2 million clones, 80% to 95% seen once. V trimming: 6 bases; J trimming: 0 bases; junction bases outside the gene matches: 5. This CDR3 has 16 amino acids. Germline V CDR1 and CDR2: LNHDA, SQIVND (reference sequence). On this clone: Its matching antigen is unknown.

The receptor was isolated from a man between 18 and 29 years old in good health. Some clones in this sample may be carry-over from other donors' samples. V usage is TRBV19 and J usage is TRBJ2-6; 7 bases map to TRBD1. Input material: naive CD4+ T cells from PBMCs. Documented subset: CD45RA+ positively selected. CDR3 bases: TGTGCCAGTAGGTGGGACAGCCTCTCTGGGGCCAACGTCCTGACTTTC. It encodes CASRWDSLSGANVLTF.